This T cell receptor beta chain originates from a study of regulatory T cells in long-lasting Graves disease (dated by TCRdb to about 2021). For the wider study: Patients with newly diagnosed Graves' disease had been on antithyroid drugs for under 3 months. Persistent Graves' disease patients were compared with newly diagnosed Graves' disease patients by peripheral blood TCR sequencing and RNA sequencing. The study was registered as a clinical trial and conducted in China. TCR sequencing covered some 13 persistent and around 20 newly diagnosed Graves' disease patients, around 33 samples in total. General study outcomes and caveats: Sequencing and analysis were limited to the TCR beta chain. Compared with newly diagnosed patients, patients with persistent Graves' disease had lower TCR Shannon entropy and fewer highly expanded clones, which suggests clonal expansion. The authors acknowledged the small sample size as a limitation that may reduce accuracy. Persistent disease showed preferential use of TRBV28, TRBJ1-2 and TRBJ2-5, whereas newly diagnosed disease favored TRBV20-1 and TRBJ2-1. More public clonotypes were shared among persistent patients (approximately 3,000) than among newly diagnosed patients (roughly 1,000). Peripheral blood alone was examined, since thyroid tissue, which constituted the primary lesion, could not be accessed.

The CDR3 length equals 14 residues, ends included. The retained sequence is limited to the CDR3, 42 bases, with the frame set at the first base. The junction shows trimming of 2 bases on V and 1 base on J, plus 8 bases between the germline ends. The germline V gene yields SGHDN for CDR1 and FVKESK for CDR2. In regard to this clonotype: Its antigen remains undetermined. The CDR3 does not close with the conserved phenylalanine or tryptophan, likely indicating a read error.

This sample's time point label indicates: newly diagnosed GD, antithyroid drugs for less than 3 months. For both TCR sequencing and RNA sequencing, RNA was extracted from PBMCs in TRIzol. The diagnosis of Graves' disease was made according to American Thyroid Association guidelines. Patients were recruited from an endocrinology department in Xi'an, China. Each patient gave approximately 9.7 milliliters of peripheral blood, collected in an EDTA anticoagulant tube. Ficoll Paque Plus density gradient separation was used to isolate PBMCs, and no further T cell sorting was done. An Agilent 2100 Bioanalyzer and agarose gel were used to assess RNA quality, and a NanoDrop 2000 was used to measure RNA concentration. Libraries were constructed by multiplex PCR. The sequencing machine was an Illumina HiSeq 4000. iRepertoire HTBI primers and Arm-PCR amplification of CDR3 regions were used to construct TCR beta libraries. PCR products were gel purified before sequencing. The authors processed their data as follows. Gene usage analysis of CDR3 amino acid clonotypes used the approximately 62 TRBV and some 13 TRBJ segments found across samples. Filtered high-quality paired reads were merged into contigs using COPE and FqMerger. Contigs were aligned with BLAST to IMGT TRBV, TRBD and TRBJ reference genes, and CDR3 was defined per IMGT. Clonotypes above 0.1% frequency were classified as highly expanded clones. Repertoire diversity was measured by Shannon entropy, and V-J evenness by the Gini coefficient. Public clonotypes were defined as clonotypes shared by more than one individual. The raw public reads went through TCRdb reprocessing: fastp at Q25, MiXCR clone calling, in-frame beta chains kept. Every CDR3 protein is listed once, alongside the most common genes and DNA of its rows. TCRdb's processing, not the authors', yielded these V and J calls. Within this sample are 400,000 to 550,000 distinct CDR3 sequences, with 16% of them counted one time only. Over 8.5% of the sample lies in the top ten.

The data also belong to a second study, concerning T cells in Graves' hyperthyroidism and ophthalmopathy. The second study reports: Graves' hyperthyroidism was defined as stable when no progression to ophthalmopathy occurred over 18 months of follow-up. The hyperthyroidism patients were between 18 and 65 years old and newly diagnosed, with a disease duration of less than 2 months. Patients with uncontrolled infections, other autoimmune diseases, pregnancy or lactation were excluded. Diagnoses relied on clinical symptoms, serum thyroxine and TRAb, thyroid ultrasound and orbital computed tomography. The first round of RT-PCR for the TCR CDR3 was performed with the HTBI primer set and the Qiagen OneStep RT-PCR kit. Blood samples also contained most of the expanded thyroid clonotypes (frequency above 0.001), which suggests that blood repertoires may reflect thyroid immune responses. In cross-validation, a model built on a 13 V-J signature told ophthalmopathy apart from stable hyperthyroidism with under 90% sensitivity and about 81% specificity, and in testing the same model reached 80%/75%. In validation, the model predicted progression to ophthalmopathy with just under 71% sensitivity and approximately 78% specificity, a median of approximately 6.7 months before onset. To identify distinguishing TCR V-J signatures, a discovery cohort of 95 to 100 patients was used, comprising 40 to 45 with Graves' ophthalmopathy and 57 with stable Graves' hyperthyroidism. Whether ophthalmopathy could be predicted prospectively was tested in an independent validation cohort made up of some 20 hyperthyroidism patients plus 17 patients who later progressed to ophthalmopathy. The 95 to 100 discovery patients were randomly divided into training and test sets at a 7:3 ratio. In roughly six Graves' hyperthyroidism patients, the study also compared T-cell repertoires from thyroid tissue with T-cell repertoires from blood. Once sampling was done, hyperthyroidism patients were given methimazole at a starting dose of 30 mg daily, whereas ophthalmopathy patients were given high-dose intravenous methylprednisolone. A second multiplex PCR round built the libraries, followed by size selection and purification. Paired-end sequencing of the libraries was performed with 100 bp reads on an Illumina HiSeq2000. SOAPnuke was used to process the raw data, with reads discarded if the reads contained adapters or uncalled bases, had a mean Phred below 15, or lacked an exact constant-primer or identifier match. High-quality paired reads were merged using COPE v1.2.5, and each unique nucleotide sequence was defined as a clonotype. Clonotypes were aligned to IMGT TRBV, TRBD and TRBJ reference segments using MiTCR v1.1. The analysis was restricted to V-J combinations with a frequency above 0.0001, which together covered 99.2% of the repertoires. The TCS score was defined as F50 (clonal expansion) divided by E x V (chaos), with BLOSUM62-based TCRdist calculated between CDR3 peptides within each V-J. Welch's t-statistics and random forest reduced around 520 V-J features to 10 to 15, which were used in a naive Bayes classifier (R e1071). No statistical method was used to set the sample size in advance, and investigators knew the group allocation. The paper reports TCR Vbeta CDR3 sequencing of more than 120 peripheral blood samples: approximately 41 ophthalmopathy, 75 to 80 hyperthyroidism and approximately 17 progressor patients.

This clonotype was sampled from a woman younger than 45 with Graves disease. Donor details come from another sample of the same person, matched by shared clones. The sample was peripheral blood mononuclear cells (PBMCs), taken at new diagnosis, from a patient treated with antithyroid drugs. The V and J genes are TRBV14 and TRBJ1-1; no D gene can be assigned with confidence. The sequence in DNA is TGTGCCAGCAGCCAACTCGGGTGGAACACTGAAGCTTTCTCT. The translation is CASSQLGWNTEAFS.